Sequencing of this T cell receptor (beta chain) was carried out in a study of CD8 T cells in ankylosing spondylitis. Study-wide findings and caveats: Characteristic of ankylosing spondylitis blood, it appeared, was a TCR beta motif comprising about 8 highly homologous variants. Disease-associated clonotypes exhibited CD8+ identity and were relatively infrequent in peripheral blood.

The CDR3 is 11 amino acids. In germline, CDR1 is SGDLS, CDR2 YYNGEE. Trimming shortened V by 3 bases and J by 6 bases, and 4 bases separated the two germline ends. Ten or more counts support this clonotype. Its antigen is as yet unknown. TCRdb passed the 5' RACE reads through MiXCR, listing each CDR3 protein once. The table lists 450,000 or so distinct CDR3 sequences, roughly a quarter of them singletons. The sample consisted of blood, either unsorted or a sorted T cell fraction (not recorded which). The chain joins TRBV9 to TRBJ2-1, with D uncertain. This TCR was recovered from a male donor with ankylosing spondylitis. The CDR3 coding sequence is TGTGCCAGCAGCGCAGCCAATGAGCAGTTCTTC. Its protein is CASSAANEQFF.